In this sample, the clone carrying this T cell receptor (beta chain) turned up a few times. Time point noted: patch test 2, 6 weeks after DPC sensitization. The treatment was: therapeutic diphenylcyclopropenone sensitization with weekly scalp DPC. The donor pool consisted of alopecia patients aged 18 to 70 years, considered suitable for DPC. The starting material, unfractionated whole blood, was used for total RNA extraction. These data are taken from a study of human T cells and chemical hapten exposure. Study background: The patients were mostly female; they had alopecia areata, totalis or universalis.

This CDR3 spans 14 amino acids. Trimming left V 1 base short and J 1 base short, with 8 bases between. The germline V gene encodes CDR1 SGHAT and CDR2 FQDESV (reference sequence). Authors' methods: There were a median of around 97,000 TCRs per sample, with a range from roughly 20,000 to 700,000. TCRdb called the RACE reads again in MiXCR, with one record for every CDR3 protein. TCRdb's processing, not the study's, gives the V and J calls here. The data show about 85,000 distinct CDR3 sequences, 11% seen once. The origin of this receptor is a man aged 18 to 30 with alopecia areata. Some clones in this sample may be carry-over from other donors' samples. The gene calls are TRBV11-1 and TRBJ2-7; D is possibly TRBD2 (5 bases). This specimen consisted of whole blood, obtained in connection with sensitization to the hapten diphenylcyclopropenone (DPC). The CDR3, as DNA: TGTGCCAGCAGCTTAGATCGGGGATCCTACGAGCAGTACGTC. Protein: CASSLDRGSYEQYV.